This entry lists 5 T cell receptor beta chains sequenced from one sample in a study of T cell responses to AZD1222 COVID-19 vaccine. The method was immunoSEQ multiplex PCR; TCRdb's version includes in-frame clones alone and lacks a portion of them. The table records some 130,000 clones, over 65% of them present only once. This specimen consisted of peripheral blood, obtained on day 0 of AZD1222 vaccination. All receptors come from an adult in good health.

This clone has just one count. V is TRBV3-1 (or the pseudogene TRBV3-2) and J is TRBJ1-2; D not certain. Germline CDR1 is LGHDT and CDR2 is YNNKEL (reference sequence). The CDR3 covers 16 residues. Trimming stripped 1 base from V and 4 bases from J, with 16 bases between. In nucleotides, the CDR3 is TGTGCCAGCAGCCAAGGGGCGGGGATGCCCTTCTATGGCTACACCTTC. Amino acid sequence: CASSQGAGMPFYGYTF.

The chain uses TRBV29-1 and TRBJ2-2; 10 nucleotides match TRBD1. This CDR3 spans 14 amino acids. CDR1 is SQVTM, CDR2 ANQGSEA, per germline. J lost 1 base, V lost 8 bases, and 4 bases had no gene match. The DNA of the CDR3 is TGCAGCCACAGGGACAGGGGGAACACCGGGGAGCTGTTTTTT. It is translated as CSHRDRGNTGELFF.

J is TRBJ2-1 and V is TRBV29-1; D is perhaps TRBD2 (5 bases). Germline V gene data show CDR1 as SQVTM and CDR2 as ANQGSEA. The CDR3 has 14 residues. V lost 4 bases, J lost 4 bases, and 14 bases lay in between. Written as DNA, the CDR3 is TGCAGCGTTGCAATCTTAGGAGGATACAATGAGCAGTTCTTC. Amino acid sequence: CSVAILGGYNEQFF.

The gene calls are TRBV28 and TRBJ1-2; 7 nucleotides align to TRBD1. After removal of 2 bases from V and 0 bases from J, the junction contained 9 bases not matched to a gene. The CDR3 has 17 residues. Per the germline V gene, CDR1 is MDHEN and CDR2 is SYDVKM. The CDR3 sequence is CASSLIAGTATNYGYTF. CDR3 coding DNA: TGTGCCAGCAGTTTAATTGCGGGGACAGCTACTAACTATGGCTACACCTTC.

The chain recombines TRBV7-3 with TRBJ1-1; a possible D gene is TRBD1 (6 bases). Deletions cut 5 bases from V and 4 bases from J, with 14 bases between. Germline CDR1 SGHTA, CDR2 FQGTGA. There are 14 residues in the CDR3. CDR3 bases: TGTGCCAGCAGCCCCACGAGGGGGGGCACTGAAGCTTTCTTT. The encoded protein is CASSPTRGGTEAFF.